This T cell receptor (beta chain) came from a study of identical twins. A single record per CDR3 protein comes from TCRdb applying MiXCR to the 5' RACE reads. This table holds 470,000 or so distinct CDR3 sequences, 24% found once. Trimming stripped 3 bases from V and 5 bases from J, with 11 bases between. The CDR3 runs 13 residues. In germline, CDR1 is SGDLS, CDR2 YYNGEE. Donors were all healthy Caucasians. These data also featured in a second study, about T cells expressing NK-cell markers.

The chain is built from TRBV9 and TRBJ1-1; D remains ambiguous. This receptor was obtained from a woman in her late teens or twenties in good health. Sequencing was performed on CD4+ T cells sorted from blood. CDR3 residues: CASSGAEWTEAFF. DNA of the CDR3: TGTGCCAGCAGCGGGGCAGAATGGACTGAAGCTTTCTTT.